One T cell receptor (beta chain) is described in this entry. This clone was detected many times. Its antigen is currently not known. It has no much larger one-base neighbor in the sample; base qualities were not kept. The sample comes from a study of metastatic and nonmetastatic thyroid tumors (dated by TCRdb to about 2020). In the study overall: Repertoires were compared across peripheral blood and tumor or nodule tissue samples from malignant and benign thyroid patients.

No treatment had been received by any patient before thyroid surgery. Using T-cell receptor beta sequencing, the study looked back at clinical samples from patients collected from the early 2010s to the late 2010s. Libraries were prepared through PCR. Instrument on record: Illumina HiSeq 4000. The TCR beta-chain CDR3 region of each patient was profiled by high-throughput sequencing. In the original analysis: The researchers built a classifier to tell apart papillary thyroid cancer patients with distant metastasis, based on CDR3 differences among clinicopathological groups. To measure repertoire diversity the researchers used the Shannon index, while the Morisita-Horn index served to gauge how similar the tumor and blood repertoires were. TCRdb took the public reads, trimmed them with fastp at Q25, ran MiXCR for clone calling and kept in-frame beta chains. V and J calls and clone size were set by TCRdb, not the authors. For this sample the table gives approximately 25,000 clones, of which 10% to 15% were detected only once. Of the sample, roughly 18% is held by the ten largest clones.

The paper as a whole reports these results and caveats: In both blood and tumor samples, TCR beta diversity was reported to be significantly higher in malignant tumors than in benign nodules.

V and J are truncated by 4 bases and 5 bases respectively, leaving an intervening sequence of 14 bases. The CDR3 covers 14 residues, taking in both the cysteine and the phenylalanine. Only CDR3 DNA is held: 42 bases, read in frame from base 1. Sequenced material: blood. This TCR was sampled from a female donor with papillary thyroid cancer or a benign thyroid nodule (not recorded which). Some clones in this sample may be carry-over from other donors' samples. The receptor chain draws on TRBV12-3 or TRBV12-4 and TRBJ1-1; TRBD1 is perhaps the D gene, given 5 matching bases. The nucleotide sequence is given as TGTGCCAGCAGTTCTCATCAGGGAGGTACTGAAGCTTTCTTT. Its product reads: CASSSHQGGTEAFF.